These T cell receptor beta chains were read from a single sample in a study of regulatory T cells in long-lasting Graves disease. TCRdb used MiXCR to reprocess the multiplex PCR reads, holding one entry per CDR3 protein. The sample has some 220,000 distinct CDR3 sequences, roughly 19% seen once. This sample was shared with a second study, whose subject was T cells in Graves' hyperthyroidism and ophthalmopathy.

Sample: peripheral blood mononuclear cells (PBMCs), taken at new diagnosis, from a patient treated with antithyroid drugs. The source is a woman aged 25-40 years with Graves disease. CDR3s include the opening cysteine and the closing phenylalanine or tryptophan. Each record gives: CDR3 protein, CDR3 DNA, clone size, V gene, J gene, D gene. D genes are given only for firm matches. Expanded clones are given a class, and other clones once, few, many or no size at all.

CASQPGGAYNEQFF	TGTGCCAGCCAACCGGGGGGGGCCTACAATGAGCAGTTCTTC	many	TRBV2	TRBJ2-1	TRBD2
CASSLEGQGISGELFF	TGTGCCAGCAGTTTGGAGGGACAGGGGATCAGCGGGGAGCTGTTTTTT	many	TRBV28	TRBJ2-2	TRBD1
CATSSPREAFQETQYF	TGTGCCACCAGCAGCCCCCGGGAAGCTTTTCAAGAGACCCAGTACTTC	many	TRBV15	TRBJ2-5	-
CASSYAGGHEQYF	TGTGCCAGCAGTTACGCGGGAGGCCACGAGCAGTACTTC	-	TRBV6-5	TRBJ2-7	TRBD2
CASSESGAPETQYF	TGCGCCAGCAGTGAGTCGGGGGCCCCGGAGACCCAGTACTTC	many	TRBV10-2	TRBJ2-5	-
CASSEKNPGLSNYGYTF	TGTGCCAGCAGCGAAAAAAACCCGGGACTCTCGAACTATGGCTACACCTTC	many	TRBV28	TRBJ1-2	-
CASSAVGEGYTF	TGTGCCAGCTCCGCGGTGGGGGAGGGCTACACCTTC	few	TRBV11-2	TRBJ1-2	-
CATSRDPGAYTQYF	TGTGCCACCAGCAGAGACCCGGGGGCATATACGCAGTATTTT	many	TRBV15	TRBJ2-3	-
CSAIWTGSNTEAFF	TGCAGTGCTATCTGGACAGGATCGAACACTGAAGCTTTCTTT	-	TRBV20-1	TRBJ1-1	TRBD1
CASSSRGGNLYNEQFF	TGTGCCAGCAGCTCCCGAGGAGGGAACCTCTACAATGAGCAGTTCTTC	-	TRBV9	TRBJ2-1	-
CSASPGGRGGYTF	TGCAGTGCTAGCCCAGGGGGGCGCGGGGGCTACACCTTC	few	TRBV20-1	TRBJ1-2	TRBD1
CASSEYHGGELFF	TGTGCCAGCAGTGAATATCACGGCGGGGAGCTGTTTTTT	many	TRBV2	TRBJ2-2	-
CASSPPAGGDIQYF	TGTGCCAGCTCACCCCCCGCGGGAGGAGACATTCAGTACTTC	many	TRBV18	TRBJ2-4	TRBD2
CASSSDRENEQYF	TGTGCCAGCAGTTCGGACAGGGAGAACGAGCAGTACTTC	many	TRBV7-3	TRBJ2-7	TRBD1
CASSLGVQETHYF	TGTGCTAGCAGCCTCGGGGTACAAGAGACCCATTACTTC	once	TRBV3-1	TRBJ2-5	-
CASSSLSWSTGDTEAFF	TGTGCCAGCAGTTCCCTTTCGTGGTCGACAGGGGATACTGAAGCTTTCTTT	many	TRBV6-5	TRBJ1-1	TRBD1
CASVGYNTEAFF	TGTGCCAGCGTCGGGTATAACACTGAAGCTTTCTTT	few	TRBV6-1	TRBJ1-1	-
CASSLEWVLNEKLFF	TGTGCCAGCAGCTTAGAATGGGTACTAAATGAAAAACTGTTTTTT	many	TRBV7-2	TRBJ1-4	-
CASRAGGYRGTNEKLFF	TGTGCCAGCCGTGCTGGGGGATACAGGGGGACTAATGAAAAACTGTTTTTT	many	TRBV2	TRBJ1-4	TRBD1
CSARGGHRATNEKLFF	TGCAGTGCTAGGGGGGGACACAGAGCAACTAATGAAAAACTGTTTTTT	many	TRBV20-1	TRBJ1-4	-
CASREGPVRDTEAFF	TGTGCCAGCAGAGAAGGACCGGTTAGGGACACTGAAGCTTTCTTT	many	TRBV12-3/TRBV12-4	TRBJ1-1	-
CASSQGGLAAILHTDTQYF	TGTGCCAGCAGCCAAGGCGGGCTAGCGGCTATCCTCCACACAGATACGCAGTATTTT	many	TRBV13	TRBJ2-3	TRBD2
CAIRGGGDTEAFF	TGTGCCATCAGGGGTGGGGGGGACACTGAAGCTTTCTTT	many	TRBV10-3	TRBJ1-1	-
CASSSPGAKNIQYF	TGTGCCAGCAGCTCCCCCGGGGCCAAAAACATTCAGTACTTC	-	TRBV28	TRBJ2-4	-
CASDGYTEAFF	TGTGCCAGCGATGGTTACACTGAAGCTTTCTTT	many	TRBV28	TRBJ1-1	-
CSAAQGSHNSPLHF	TGCAGTGCTGCTCAGGGGTCCCATAATTCACCCCTCCACTTT	many	TRBV20-1	TRBJ1-6	-
CASSLPSGPYEQYF	TGTGCCAGCAGCTTGCCTAGCGGCCCCTACGAGCAGTACTTC	many	TRBV5-4	TRBJ2-7	TRBD2
CSAKESYNEQFF	TGCAGTGCTAAGGAGAGCTACAATGAGCAGTTCTTC	many	TRBV20-1	TRBJ2-1	-
CASSGGPANQPQHF	TGTGCCAGCAGCGGGGGCCCGGCAAATCAGCCCCAGCATTTT	many	TRBV5-6	TRBJ1-5	-
CSVPWWDRGTYEQYF	TGCAGCGTTCCTTGGTGGGACAGGGGAACTTACGAGCAGTACTTC	many	TRBV29-1	TRBJ2-7	TRBD1
CASSRQGLSGEQYF	TGTGCCAGCAGCCGACAGGGGTTGTCGGGCGAGCAGTACTTC	many	TRBV28	TRBJ2-7	TRBD1
CASSQEVPDTQYF	TGTGCCAGCAGCCAAGAAGTTCCTGATACGCAGTATTTT	-	TRBV4-2	TRBJ2-3	-
CASSLRSYGELFF	TGTGCCAGCAGTTTACGGTCTTACGGGGAGCTGTTTTTT	many	TRBV27	TRBJ2-2	-
CASSPPGTGAYEQYF	TGTGCCAGCAGTCCCCCCGGGACAGGAGCCTACGAGCAGTACTTC	many	TRBV28	TRBJ2-7	TRBD1
CASSAGQGVIDEQFF	TGTGCCAGCAGTGCGGGACAGGGGGTCATCGATGAGCAGTTCTTC	many	TRBV2	TRBJ2-1	TRBD1
CASSLPGQGAGAYEQYF	TGTGCCAGCAGCTTACCGGGACAGGGGGCGGGGGCCTACGAGCAGTACTTC	many	TRBV11-3	TRBJ2-7	TRBD1
CASSQESGARGYTF	TGTGCCAGCAGCCAAGAGTCCGGGGCGCGTGGCTACACCTTC	many	TRBV3-1	TRBJ1-2	-
CASSGQGGLTDTQYF	TGTGCCAGCTCGGGACAGGGAGGACTCACAGATACGCAGTATTTT	-	TRBV2	TRBJ2-3	TRBD1
CASSLGTLSDQPQHF	TGTGCCAGCAGCTTAGGGACCTTATCTGATCAGCCCCAGCATTTT	many	TRBV7-9	TRBJ1-5	-
CASSPRGGGLSGNTIYF	TGTGCCAGCAGCCCAAGAGGGGGCGGTTTGTCTGGAAACACCATATATTTT	-	TRBV7-9	TRBJ1-3	TRBD1
CSAKTAVLNEKLFF	TGCAGTGCCAAGACGGCAGTTTTAAATGAAAAACTGTTTTTT	-	TRBV20-1	TRBJ1-4	-
CASSLVRGPLYNEQFF	TGTGCCAGCAGCTTAGTTCGGGGGCCGCTATACAATGAGCAGTTCTTC	many	TRBV7-9	TRBJ2-1	-
CASSLPLGNTIYF	TGTGCCAGCAGCCTGCCACTGGGAAACACCATATATTTT	many	TRBV5-5	TRBJ1-3	-
CASSQAGGLTTDTQYF	TGTGCCAGCAGCCAGGCCGGGGGACTCACCACAGATACGCAGTATTTT	-	TRBV7-8	TRBJ2-3	-
CASSWTEVYGYTF	TGTGCCAGCAGTTGGACCGAGGTTTATGGCTACACCTTC	many	TRBV28	TRBJ1-2	-
CASSIEDTYNEQFF	TGTGCCAGTAGTATAGAGGATACCTACAATGAGCAGTTCTTC	few	TRBV19	TRBJ2-1	-
CASSPMRGQDANIQYF	TGTGCCAGCAGCCCTATGAGGGGACAGGATGCAAACATTCAGTACTTC	-	TRBV2	TRBJ2-4	TRBD1
CASSGALGSYNEQFF	TGTGCCAGCAGCGGTGCACTGGGCTCCTACAATGAGCAGTTCTTC	many	TRBV7-9	TRBJ2-1	-
CSARPGTGVTEAFF	TGCAGTGCTAGACCCGGGACAGGGGTCACTGAAGCTTTCTTT	many	TRBV20-1	TRBJ1-1	TRBD1